This passage covers 6 T cell receptor beta chains from one sample sequenced in a study of spatial heterogeneity in lung cancer. The time point denotes: sample taken at primary tumor resection. One entry per CDR3 protein results from TCRdb running MiXCR on the 5' RACE reads. The sample lists about 13,000 distinct CDR3 sequences, about 4.6% occurring once. Antigens for these TCRs are unknown. General observations from the study: Tumoral mutation counts were tracked by counts of expanded intratumoral alpha and beta TCRs.

Specimen: lung tumor tissue, collected at surgery. The receptors come from a male donor with early-stage non-small cell lung cancer.

In this sample, this clonotype turned up many times. This beta chain turned up in a library designed for alpha chains; as an off-target read, its abundance says little. The chain uses TRBV29-1 and TRBJ2-1, with D uncertain. V gave up 4 bases and J gave up 0 bases, with 10 bases separating them. This CDR3 contains 14 residues. Germline V lookup: CDR1 SQVTM, CDR2 ANQGSEA. CDR3 sequence: CSVVGVSSYNEQFF. The CDR3 nucleotides read TGCAGCGTTGTTGGCGTTAGCTCCTACAATGAGCAGTTCTTC.

This clonotype was seen ten or more times. Since the library was made to target alpha chains, this beta chain is a stray read and its abundance is not meaningful. This rearrangement joins TRBV3-1 to TRBJ1-1, with D possibly being TRBD1 (5 bases). This CDR3 has 13 amino acids. V gave up 5 bases and J gave up 1 base, with 8 bases separating them. Germline loops: CDR1 LGHDT, CDR2 YNNKEL (reference sequence). The CDR3 DNA reads TGTGCCAGCAGCTGGACACAGAACACTGAAGCTTTCTTT. This encodes CASSWTQNTEAFF.

A word on this clonotype: Because this beta chain is a stray read in a library intended to capture alpha chains, its abundance should not be given much weight. The V call is TRBV29-1, the J call TRBJ2-7, with 10 bases lining up with TRBD1. This CDR3 region has 13 residues. V dropped 8 bases and J dropped 5; count of bases not matched to a gene: 9. The V gene's germline CDR1 is SQVTM and CDR2 ANQGSEA. CDR3 residues: CSPAAGQGHEQYF. CDR3 DNA: TGCAGCCCCGCGGCGGGACAGGGGCACGAGCAGTACTTC.

This clonotype was observed at least ten times. This beta chain appears as a stray read in a library generated for alpha chains; its size is not informative. This chain links TRBV7-8 with TRBJ1-1, with TRBD1 matching 9 bases. The ends lost 6 bases at V and 12 bases at J; junction bases unmatched: 11. CDR1 and CDR2 (germline): SGHVS, FQNEAQ. This CDR3 is built from 13 residues. CDR3 coding DNA: TGTGCCAGCAGTCAAGGGACAGGGAGGCCAACTTTCTTT. It is translated as CASSQGTGRPTFF.

As regards this clonotype: This beta chain is an off-target read within a library intended for alpha chains, so its frequency means little. The rearrangement links TRBV6-2 or TRBV6-3 to TRBJ1-2; no clear D gene. CDR1 is MNHEY and CDR2 is SVGEGT in the germline V gene. This CDR3 has 14 amino acids. With 8 bases removed from V and 0 bases from J, the gap between germline ends came to 13 bases. The CDR3 DNA follows: TGTGCCAGCGGTGAGAGAAGCGCTAACTATGGCTACACCTTC. It yields the protein CASGERSANYGYTF.

Of note for this clonotype: This beta chain is an unintended read in a library built for alpha chains; its size means little. The chain uses TRBV6-1 and TRBJ2-2; unclear D gene. Germline V gene sequence: CDR1 MNHNS, CDR2 SASEGT. The CDR3 is 14 amino acids. The germline V and J ends were trimmed by 7 bases and 4 bases, with 13 bases remaining between them. The CDR3 loop reads CASILSTGTGELFF. CDR3 nucleotide sequence: TGTGCCAGCATCCTTTCGACGGGCACCGGGGAGCTGTTTTTT.